These T cell receptor beta chains were read from a single sample in a study of blood T cells in healthy people across ages. TCRdb processed the 5' RACE reads anew with MiXCR; each CDR3 protein has one entry. The table has fewer than 900,000 distinct CDR3 sequences, 43% seen once; the top ten hold 20% to 25%. Input material: blood. The source of these receptors is a woman in her fifties or sixties in good health. The CDR3 runs from the conserved cysteine through the conserved F or W. A D gene is named only where the DNA matches it firmly. For some rows the clone size is stated as once, few or many, or as a class when expanded; others skip it.

CDR3 length	clone size	V gene	J gene	D gene	CDR3 DNA	CDR3 protein
14	-	TRBV18	TRBJ2-1	-	TGTGCCAGCTCACCGATTAGGGACTACAATGAGCAGTTCTTC	CASSPIRDYNEQFF
13	-	TRBV10-3	TRBJ2-1	-	TGTGCCATCAGCTTGGGGCCCCACAATGAGCAGTTCTTC	CAISLGPHNEQFF
15	-	TRBV20-1	TRBJ2-3	TRBD1	TGCAGTGTCCCCTCCGACAGGGGTGGCACAGATACGCAGTATTTT	CSVPSDRGGTDTQYF
14	-	TRBV12-3/TRBV12-4	TRBJ2-5	-	TGTGCCAGCAGTTTTGTTGGCGGCCAAGAGACCCAGTACTTC	CASSFVGGQETQYF
17	few	TRBV20-1	TRBJ2-5	-	TGCAGTGCTAGCCTACCCTTCGGACTACTCGGGCTTGAGACCCAGTACTTC	CSASLPFGLLGLETQYF
18	-	TRBV12-3/TRBV12-4	TRBJ2-1	TRBD2	TGTGCCAGCACCCTCCGGACTAGCGGGACCTTGCTTTACAATGAGCAGTTCTTC	CASTLRTSGTLLYNEQFF
17	-	TRBV18	TRBJ2-6	-	TGTGCCAGCTCACCATTAGGGGGAGCCTCTGGGGCCAACGTCCTGACTTTC	CASSPLGGASGANVLTF
16	many	TRBV7-2	TRBJ2-5	TRBD2	TGTGCCAGCAGCTTAGGGACTAGCGGGACCCAAGAGACCCAGTACTTC	CASSLGTSGTQETQYF
14	-	TRBV12-3/TRBV12-4	TRBJ2-5	TRBD2	TGTGCCAGCAGTTTAACAGCGGGAGGCGAGACCCAGTACTTC	CASSLTAGGETQYF
15	few	TRBV6-2/TRBV6-3	TRBJ2-3	-	TGTGCCAGCAGTTACTCGGCCGGAGGGGTAGATACGCAGTATTTT	CASSYSAGGVDTQYF
15	-	TRBV28	TRBJ2-7	-	TGTGCCAACAGTTTGGAGAGGACGGATACCTACGAGCAGTACTTC	CANSLERTDTYEQYF
12	few	TRBV7-9	TRBJ2-3	-	TGTGCCAGCAACAAGCCCACGGATACGCAGTATTTT	CASNKPTDTQYF
13	many	TRBV29-1	TRBJ2-5	-	TGCAGCGTTGAAAGGTCGGCAGAGGGGACCCAGTACTTC	CSVERSAEGTQYF
12	few	TRBV5-5	TRBJ2-5	-	TGTGCCAGCAGCTTACACAACAATGAGCAGTACTTC	CASSLHNNEQYF
14	-	TRBV19	TRBJ1-4	-	TGTGCCAGTAGTATGGCCTCCCGGGGGAAAAAACTGTTTTTT	CASSMASRGKKLFF
17	-	TRBV4-3	TRBJ2-1	TRBD2	TGCGCCAGCAGCCAAGATGGGACTAGCGGGGGAAACAATGAGCAGTTCTTC	CASSQDGTSGGNNEQFF
20	-	TRBV5-1	TRBJ2-6	-	TGCGCCAGCAGCTTGGGGGTTTCCGGGACACTCCTCTCTGGGGCCAACGTCCTGACTTTC	CASSLGVSGTLLSGANVLTF
16	-	TRBV4-3	TRBJ2-7	-	TGCGCCAGCAGCCAAGGACAGATGAGCTCCTACAATGAGCAGTACTTC	CASSQGQMSSYNEQYF
12	few	TRBV20-1	TRBJ1-2	-	TGCAGTGCCCAAGGACAGTTCTATGGCTACACCTTC	CSAQGQFYGYTF
18	-	TRBV3-1	TRBJ2-7	TRBD2	TGTGCCAGCAGCTCGCACGGACTAGCGGGAGGTAAAGGCGACGAGCAGTACTTC	CASSSHGLAGGKGDEQYF
15	few	TRBV5-6	TRBJ2-3	TRBD2	TGTGCCAGCAGCTTGTTAGCGGGAGCGCTGAATACGCAGTATTTT	CASSLLAGALNTQYF
14	few	TRBV27	TRBJ2-5	-	TGTGCCAGCAGGGGTGGGGGGGCGCGAACGACCCAGTACTTC	CASRGGGARTTQYF
11	many	TRBV29-1	TRBJ2-5	-	TGCAGCATTCTTTCCGGAGAGACCCAGTACTTC	CSILSGETQYF
15	-	TRBV4-2	TRBJ2-7	TRBD2	TGTGCCAGCAGCCTTGTCCTAGCGGACACCTACGAGCAGTACTTC	CASSLVLADTYEQYF
14	-	TRBV29-1	TRBJ2-1	-	TGCAGCGTTGAGGGGCGGGATGCCTACAATGAGCAGTTCTTC	CSVEGRDAYNEQFF
18	-	TRBV5-1	TRBJ2-1	TRBD2	TGCGCCAGCAGCTTGGCCTGGACTAGCGGGATCTCCTACAATGAGCAGTTCTTC	CASSLAWTSGISYNEQFF
14	once	TRBV21-1	TRBJ1-2	-	TGTGCCAGCAGCAAAGGTGCAGGGGGGATGGGCTACACCTTC	CASSKGAGGMGYTF
15	few	TRBV12-3/TRBV12-4	TRBJ2-5	-	TGTGCCAGCAGTTTGGTTCCGGCTAGCGAGGGGACCCAGTACTTC	CASSLVPASEGTQYF
12	-	TRBV20-1	TRBJ1-1	TRBD1	TGCAGTGCTAGTAAACAGGGGGCTGAAGCTTTCTTT	CSASKQGAEAFF
13	few	TRBV20-1	TRBJ2-7	-	TGCAGTGCCACGGGACGGAATTCCTACGAGCAGTACTTC	CSATGRNSYEQYF
18	-	TRBV7-6	TRBJ2-3	TRBD2	TGTGCCAGCAGCTTAGCGAGTTTGGCTAGCGGGGCGGCAGATACGCAGTATTTT	CASSLASLASGAADTQYF
13	-	TRBV19	TRBJ2-2	-	TGTGCCAGTAGTGGATCCATCGGCGGGGAGCTGTTTTTT	CASSGSIGGELFF
17	many	TRBV10-3	TRBJ2-7	TRBD1	TGTGCCATCAGTGGGTCCCTACGGGACAGGGGCTCCCACGAGCAGTACTTC	CAISGSLRDRGSHEQYF
12	-	TRBV6-6	TRBJ2-1	-	TGTGCCGGCACAGCTAGAAACAATGAGCAGTTCTTC	CAGTARNNEQFF
14	once	TRBV12-3/TRBV12-4	TRBJ2-5	TRBD2	TGTGCCGGCACCCTCGGCGGGGGGGGAATGACCCAGTACTTC	CAGTLGGGGMTQYF
14	many	TRBV9	TRBJ2-5	-	TGTGCCAGCAGCGCCCGGGACTTGTGGGAGACCCAGTACTTC	CASSARDLWETQYF
12	few	TRBV20-1	TRBJ1-3	-	TGCAGTGCTGCGGGAGCCGGAAACACCATATATTTT	CSAAGAGNTIYF
14	-	TRBV5-6	TRBJ2-1	TRBD1	TGTGCCAGCAGCTACCCGACAGGGGGCGTTGAGCAGTTCTTC	CASSYPTGGVEQFF
13	-	TRBV20-1	TRBJ2-5	-	TGCAGTGTGAAGCGAGCGTACCAAGAGACCCAGTACTTC	CSVKRAYQETQYF
12	many	TRBV12-3/TRBV12-4	TRBJ1-2	-	TGTGCCAGCAGTTCGGGGCCTTATGGCTACACCTTC	CASSSGPYGYTF
16	once	TRBV28	TRBJ2-7	-	TGTGCCGGCAGTCCCGTGGTTAGGATCGGGACCTACGAGCAGTACTTC	CAGSPVVRIGTYEQYF
14	few	TRBV4-3	TRBJ2-3	-	TGCGCCAGCAGCCAAGAGGGTATAGGAGATACGCAGTATTTT	CASSQEGIGDTQYF
14	-	TRBV5-1	TRBJ1-1	TRBD1	TGCGCCAGCAGCTTTACAGGGGGAGCGACTGAAGCTTTCTTT	CASSFTGGATEAFF
14	-	TRBV7-2	TRBJ1-1	TRBD1	TGTGCCAGTTCGAAACAGGGGGGGAACACTGAAGCTTTCTTT	CASSKQGGNTEAFF
14	-	TRBV11-2	TRBJ1-6	-	TGTGCCAGCAGCTGGGACACCTTAGATTCACCCCTCCACTTT	CASSWDTLDSPLHF
13	-	TRBV7-2	TRBJ2-1	-	TGTGCCAGCAGCCCCTGGGGGGAGAGTGAGCAGTTCTTC	CASSPWGESEQFF
13	many	TRBV10-3	TRBJ2-5	-	TGTGCCACCCAAACGGGCCCACAAGAGACCCAGTACTTC	CATQTGPQETQYF
13	-	TRBV10-3	TRBJ2-5	-	TGTGCCATCAGCACAGAGTCCCAAGAGACCCAGTACTTC	CAISTESQETQYF
13	few	TRBV29-1	TRBJ2-7	TRBD2	TGCGGCGGTATTCGACTAGCGGGAGGCGAGCAGTACTTC	CGGIRLAGGEQYF
13	-	TRBV7-2	TRBJ2-3	-	TGTGCCAGCAGCAACCGACACACAGATACGCAGTATTTT	CASSNRHTDTQYF
15	-	TRBV7-2	TRBJ2-2	-	TGTGCCAGCAGGGTCGTAGCGGCGAACACCGGGGAGCTGTTTTTT	CASRVVAANTGELFF
14	-	TRBV29-1	TRBJ2-7	TRBD2	TGCAGCGCCCAGACTAGCGGGAGCCCCTACGAGCAGTACTTC	CSAQTSGSPYEQYF
16	-	TRBV12-3/TRBV12-4	TRBJ2-1	-	TGTGCCAGCAGTTTGCCAGGGAAGTTAACCTACAATGAGCAGTTCTTC	CASSLPGKLTYNEQFF
16	-	TRBV20-1	TRBJ2-2	-	TGCAGTGCTTCCCGGAGGGGAGTCCCCAACACCGGGGAGCTGTTTTTT	CSASRRGVPNTGELFF